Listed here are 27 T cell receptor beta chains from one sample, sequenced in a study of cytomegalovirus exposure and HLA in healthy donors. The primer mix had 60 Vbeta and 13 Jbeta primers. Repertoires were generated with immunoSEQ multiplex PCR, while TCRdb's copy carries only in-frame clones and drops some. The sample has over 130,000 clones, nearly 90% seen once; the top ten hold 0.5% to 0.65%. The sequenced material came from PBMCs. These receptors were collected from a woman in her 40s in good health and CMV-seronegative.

CDR3: CASSLSGPTTAYF. CDR3 in DNA: TGTGCCAGCAGCTTAAGTGGTCCCACTACGGCGTACTTC. V is TRBV7-6 and J is TRBJ2-7; D gene unclear. The CDR3 extends over 13 amino acids. Between the trimmed V and J ends, which lost 2 bases and 12 bases, there was a span of 17 bases. Germline V gene data show CDR1 as SGHVS and CDR2 as FNYEAQ.

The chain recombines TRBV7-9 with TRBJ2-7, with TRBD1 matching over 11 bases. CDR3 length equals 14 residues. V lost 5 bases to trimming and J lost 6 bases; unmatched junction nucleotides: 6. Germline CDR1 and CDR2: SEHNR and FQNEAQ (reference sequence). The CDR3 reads CASSAGTGGSEQYF. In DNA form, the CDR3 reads TGTGCCAGCAGCGCGGGGACAGGGGGGAGCGAGCAGTACTTC.

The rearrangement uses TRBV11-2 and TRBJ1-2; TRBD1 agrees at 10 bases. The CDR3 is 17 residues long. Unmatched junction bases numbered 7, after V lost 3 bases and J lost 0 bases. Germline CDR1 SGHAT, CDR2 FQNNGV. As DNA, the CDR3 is TGTGCCAGCAGCTTTTGGGGGACAGGGGACCCTAACTATGGCTACACCTTC. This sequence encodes CASSFWGTGDPNYGYTF.

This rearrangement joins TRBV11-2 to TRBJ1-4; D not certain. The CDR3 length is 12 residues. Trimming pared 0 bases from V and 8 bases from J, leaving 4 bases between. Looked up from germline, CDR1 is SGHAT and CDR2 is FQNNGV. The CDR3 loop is CASSLDEEKLFF. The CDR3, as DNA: TGTGCCAGCAGCTTAGATGAGGAAAAACTGTTTTTT.

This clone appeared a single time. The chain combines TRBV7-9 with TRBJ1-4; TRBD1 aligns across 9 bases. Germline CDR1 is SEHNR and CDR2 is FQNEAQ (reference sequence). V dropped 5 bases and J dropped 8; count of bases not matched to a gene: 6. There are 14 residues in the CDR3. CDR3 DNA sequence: TGTGCCAGCAGCCAGGGACAGGGAAGAGAAAAACTGTTTTTT. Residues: CASSQGQGREKLFF. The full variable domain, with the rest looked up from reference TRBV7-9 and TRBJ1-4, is DTGVSQNPRHKITKRGQNVTFRCDPISEHNRLYWYRQTLGQGPEFLTYFQNEAQLEKSRLLSDRFSAERPKGSFSTLEIQRTEQGDSAMYLCASSQGQGREKLFFGSGTQLSVL.

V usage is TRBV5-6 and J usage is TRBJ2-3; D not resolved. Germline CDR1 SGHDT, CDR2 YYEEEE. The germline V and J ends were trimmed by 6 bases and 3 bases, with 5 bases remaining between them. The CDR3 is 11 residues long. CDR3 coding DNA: TGTGCCAGCACCCATACAGATACGCAGTATTTT. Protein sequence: CASTHTDTQYF. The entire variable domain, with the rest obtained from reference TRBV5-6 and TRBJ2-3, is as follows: DAGVTQSPTHLIKTRGQQVTLRCSPKSGHDTVSWYQQALGQGPQFIFQYYEEEERQRGNFPDRFSGHQFPNYSSELNVNALLLGDSALYLCASTHTDTQYFGPGTRLTVL.

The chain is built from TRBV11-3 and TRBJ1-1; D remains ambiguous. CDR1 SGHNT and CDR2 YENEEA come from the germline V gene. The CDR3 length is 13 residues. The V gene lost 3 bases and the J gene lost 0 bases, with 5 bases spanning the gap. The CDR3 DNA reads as TGTGCCAGCAGCTTCACACTGAACACTGAAGCTTTCTTT. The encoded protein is CASSFTLNTEAFF.

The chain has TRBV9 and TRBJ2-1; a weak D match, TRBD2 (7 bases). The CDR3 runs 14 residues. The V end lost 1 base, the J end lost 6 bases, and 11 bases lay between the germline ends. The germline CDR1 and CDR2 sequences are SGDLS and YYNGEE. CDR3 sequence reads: CASSVRGEGNEQFF. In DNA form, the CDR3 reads TGTGCCAGCAGCGTAAGGGGGGAGGGCAATGAGCAGTTCTTC.

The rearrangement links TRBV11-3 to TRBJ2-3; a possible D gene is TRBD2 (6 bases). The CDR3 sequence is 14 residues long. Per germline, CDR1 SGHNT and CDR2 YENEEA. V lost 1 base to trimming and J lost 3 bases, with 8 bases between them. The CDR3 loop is CASSLGGKTDTQYF. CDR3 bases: TGTGCCAGCAGCTTAGGCGGGAAAACAGATACGCAGTATTTT.

CDR3 sequence (DNA): TGTGCCAGCAGTTTCCGACAGCCGGCTCAGCCCCAGCATTTT. Amino acids: CASSFRQPAQPQHF. The chain joins TRBV28 to TRBJ1-5; weak D call: TRBD1 (5 bases). The CDR3 is 14 amino acids. Germline assignment: CDR1 MDHEN and CDR2 SYDVKM. With 3 bases removed from V and 6 bases from J, the gap between germline ends came to 12 bases. Full variable domain (outside the CDR3, taken from reference TRBV28 and TRBJ1-5): DVKVTQSSRYLVKRTGEKVFLECVQDMDHENMFWYRQDPGLGLRLIYFSYDVKMKEKGDIPEGYSVSREKKERFSLILESASTNQTSMYLCASSFRQPAQPQHFGDGTRLSIL.

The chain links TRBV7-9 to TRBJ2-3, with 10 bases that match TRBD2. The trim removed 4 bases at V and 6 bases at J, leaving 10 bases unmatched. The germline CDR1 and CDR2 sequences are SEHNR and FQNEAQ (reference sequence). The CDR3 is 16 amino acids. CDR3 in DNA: TGTGCCAGCAGCTCGCTACTAGCGGGGTGGATGGATACGCAGTATTTT. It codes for CASSSLLAGWMDTQYF.

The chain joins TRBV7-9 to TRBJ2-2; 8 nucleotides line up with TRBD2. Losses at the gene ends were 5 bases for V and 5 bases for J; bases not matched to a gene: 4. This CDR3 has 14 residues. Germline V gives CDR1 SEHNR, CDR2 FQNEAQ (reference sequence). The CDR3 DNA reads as TGTGCCAGCAGCGCGGGACTAGTTACCGGGGAGCTGTTTTTT. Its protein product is CASSAGLVTGELFF.

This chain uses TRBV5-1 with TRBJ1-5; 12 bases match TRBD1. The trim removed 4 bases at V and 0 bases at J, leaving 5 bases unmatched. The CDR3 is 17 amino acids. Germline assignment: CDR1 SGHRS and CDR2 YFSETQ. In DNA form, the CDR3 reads TGCGCCAGCAGCCCCGGGACAGGGGGCTATAGCAATCAGCCCCAGCATTTT. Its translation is CASSPGTGGYSNQPQHF. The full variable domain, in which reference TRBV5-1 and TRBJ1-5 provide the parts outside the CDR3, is KAGVTQTPRYLIKTRGQQVTLSCSPISGHRSVSWYQQTPGQGLQFLFEYFSETQRNKGNFPGRFSGRQFSNSRSEMNVSTLELGDSALYLCASSPGTGGYSNQPQHFGDGTRLSIL.

CDR3 sequence: CSVLIRREVTDTQYF. CDR3 coding DNA: TGCAGCGTTCTAATAAGGCGGGAGGTCACAGATACGCAGTATTTT. V gene TRBV29-1 combines with J gene TRBJ2-3; TRBD2 aligns across 8 bases. With 5 bases clipped from V and 2 bases from J, the junction kept 9 bases outside the gene matches. From germline, CDR1 is SQVTM and CDR2 ANQGSEA. CDR3 length: 15 amino acids.

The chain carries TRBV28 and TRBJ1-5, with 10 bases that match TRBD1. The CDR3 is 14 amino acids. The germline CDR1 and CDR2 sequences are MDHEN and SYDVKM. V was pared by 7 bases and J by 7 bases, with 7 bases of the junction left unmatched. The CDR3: CASNRDRGSQPQHF. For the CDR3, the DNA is TGTGCCAGCAACCGGGACAGGGGTTCCCAGCCCCAGCATTTT. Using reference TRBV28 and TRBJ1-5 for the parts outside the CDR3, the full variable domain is DVKVTQSSRYLVKRTGEKVFLECVQDMDHENMFWYRQDPGLGLRLIYFSYDVKMKEKGDIPEGYSVSREKKERFSLILESASTNQTSMYLCASNRDRGSQPQHFGDGTRLSIL.

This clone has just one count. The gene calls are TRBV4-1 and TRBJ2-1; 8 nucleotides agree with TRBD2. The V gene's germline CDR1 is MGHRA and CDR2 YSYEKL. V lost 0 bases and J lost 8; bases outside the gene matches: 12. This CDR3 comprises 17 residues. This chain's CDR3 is CASSQDGRAILIYEQFF. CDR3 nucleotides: TGCGCCAGCAGCCAAGACGGGAGGGCCATCCTTATCTATGAGCAGTTCTTC.

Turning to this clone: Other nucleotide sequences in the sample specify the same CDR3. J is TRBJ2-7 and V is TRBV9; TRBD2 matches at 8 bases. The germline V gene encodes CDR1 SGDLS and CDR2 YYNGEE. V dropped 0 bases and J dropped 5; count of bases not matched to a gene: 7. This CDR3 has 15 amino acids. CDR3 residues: CASSVGGAGVHEQYF. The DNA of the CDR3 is TGTGCCAGCAGCGTAGGGGGAGCGGGAGTTCACGAGCAGTACTTC.

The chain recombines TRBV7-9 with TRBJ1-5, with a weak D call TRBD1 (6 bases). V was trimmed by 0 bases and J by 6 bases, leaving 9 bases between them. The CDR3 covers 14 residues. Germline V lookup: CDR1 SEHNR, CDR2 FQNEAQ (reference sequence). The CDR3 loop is CASSLAGGGQPQHF. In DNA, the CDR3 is TGTGCCAGCAGCTTAGCAGGGGGGGGTCAGCCCCAGCATTTT.

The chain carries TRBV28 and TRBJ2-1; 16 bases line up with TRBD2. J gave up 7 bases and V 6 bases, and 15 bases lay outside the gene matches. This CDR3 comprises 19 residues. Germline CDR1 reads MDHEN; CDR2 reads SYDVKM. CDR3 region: CASRLTGTSGRAKRNEQFF. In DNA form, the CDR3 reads TGTGCCAGCAGACTTACCGGGACTAGCGGGAGGGCCAAGCGTAATGAGCAGTTCTTC.

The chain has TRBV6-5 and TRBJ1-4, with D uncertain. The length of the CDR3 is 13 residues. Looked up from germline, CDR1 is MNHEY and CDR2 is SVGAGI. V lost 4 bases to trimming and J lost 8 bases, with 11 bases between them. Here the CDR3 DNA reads TGTGCCAGCAGTTCCCTCCCGGGGGAAAAACTGTTTTTT. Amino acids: CASSSLPGEKLFF.

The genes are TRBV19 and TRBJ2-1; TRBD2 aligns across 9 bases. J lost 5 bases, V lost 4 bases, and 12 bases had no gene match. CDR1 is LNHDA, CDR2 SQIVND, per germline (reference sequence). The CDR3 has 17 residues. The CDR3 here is CASSSALAGVRDNEQFF. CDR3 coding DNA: TGTGCCAGTAGTAGCGCCTTAGCGGGAGTGAGGGACAATGAGCAGTTCTTC. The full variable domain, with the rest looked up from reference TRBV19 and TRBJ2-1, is DGGITQSPKYLFRKEGQNVTLSCEQNLNHDAMYWYRQDPGQGLRLIYYSQIVNDFQKGDIAEGYSVSREKKESFPLTVTSAQKNPTAFYLCASSSALAGVRDNEQFFGPGTRLTVL.

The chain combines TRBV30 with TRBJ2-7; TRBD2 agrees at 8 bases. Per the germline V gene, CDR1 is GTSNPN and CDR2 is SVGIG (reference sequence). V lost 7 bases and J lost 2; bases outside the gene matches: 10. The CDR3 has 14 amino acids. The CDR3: CAFALIGRAYEQYF. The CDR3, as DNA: TGTGCCTTCGCGTTGATCGGGAGGGCCTACGAGCAGTACTTC.

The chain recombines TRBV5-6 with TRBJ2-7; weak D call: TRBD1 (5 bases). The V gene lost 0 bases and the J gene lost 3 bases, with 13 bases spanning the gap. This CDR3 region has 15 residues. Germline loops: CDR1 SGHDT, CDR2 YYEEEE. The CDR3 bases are TGTGCCAGCAGCTTGGCGGACACCTCCCACTACGAGCAGTACTTC. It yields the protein CASSLADTSHYEQYF.

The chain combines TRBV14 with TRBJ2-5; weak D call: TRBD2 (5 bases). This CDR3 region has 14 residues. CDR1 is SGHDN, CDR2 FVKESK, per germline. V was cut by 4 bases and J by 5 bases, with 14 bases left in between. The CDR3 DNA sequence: TGTGCCAGCAGCCCAAGGACCCGCGGGGAGACCCAGTACTTC. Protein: CASSPRTRGETQYF.

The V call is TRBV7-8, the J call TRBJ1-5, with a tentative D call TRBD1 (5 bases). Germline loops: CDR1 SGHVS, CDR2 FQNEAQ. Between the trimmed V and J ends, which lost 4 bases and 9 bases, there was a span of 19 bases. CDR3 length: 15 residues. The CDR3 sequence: CASSSGTHQGGPQHF. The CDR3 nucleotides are TGTGCCAGCAGCTCCGGGACTCATCAGGGCGGGCCCCAGCATTTT.

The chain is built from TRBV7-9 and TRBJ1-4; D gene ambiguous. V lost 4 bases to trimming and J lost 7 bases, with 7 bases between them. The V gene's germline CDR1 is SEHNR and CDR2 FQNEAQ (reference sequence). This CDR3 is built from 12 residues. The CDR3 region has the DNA TGTGCCAGCAGCTCCCTAGGTGAAAAACTGTTTTTT. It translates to CASSSLGEKLFF. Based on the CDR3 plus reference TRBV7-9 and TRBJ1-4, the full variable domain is DTGVSQNPRHKITKRGQNVTFRCDPISEHNRLYWYRQTLGQGPEFLTYFQNEAQLEKSRLLSDRFSAERPKGSFSTLEIQRTEQGDSAMYLCASSSLGEKLFFGSGTQLSVL.

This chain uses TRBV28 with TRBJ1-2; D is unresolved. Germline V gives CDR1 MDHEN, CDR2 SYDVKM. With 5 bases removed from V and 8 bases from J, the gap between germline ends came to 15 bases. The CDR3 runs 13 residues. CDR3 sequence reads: CASSGPVGVGYTF. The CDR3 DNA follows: TGTGCCAGCAGTGGGCCGGTCGGGGTCGGCTACACCTTC.